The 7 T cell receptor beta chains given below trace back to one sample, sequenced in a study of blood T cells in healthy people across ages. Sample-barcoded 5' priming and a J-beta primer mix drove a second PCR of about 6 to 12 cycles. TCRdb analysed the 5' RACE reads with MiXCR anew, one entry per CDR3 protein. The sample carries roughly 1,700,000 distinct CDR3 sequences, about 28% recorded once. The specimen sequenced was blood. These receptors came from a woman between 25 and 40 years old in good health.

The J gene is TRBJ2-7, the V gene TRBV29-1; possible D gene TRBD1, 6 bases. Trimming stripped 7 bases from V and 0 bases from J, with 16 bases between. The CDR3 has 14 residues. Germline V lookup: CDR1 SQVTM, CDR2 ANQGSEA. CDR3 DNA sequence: TGCAGCGCCGAGGTGACAGGACTCTCCTACGAGCAGTACTTC. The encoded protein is CSAEVTGLSYEQYF.

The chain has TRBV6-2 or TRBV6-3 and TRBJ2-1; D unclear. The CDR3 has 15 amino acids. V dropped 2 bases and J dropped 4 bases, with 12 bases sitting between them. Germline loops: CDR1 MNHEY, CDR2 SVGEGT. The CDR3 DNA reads TGTGCCAGCAGTTACGCGGCAGGTCGGTACAATGAGCAGTTCTTC. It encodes CASSYAAGRYNEQFF.

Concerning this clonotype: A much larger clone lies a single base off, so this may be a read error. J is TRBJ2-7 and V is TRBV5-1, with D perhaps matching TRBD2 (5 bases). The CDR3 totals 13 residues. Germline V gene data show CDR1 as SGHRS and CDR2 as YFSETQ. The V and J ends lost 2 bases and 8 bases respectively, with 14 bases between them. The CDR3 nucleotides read TGCGCCAGCAGCTTATCCGGGGTAGACAAGCAGTACTTC. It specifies CASSLSGVDKQYF.

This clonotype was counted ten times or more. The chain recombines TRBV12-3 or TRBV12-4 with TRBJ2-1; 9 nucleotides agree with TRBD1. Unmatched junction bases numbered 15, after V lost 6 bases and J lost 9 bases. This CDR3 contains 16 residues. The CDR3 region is CASRMDRDREVGEQFF. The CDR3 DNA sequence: TGTGCCAGCAGAATGGACCGGGACAGGGAGGTTGGTGAGCAGTTCTTC.

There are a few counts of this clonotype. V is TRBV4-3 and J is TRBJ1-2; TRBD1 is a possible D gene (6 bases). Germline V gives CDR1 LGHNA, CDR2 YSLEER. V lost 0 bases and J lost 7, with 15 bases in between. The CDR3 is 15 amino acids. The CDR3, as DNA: TGCGCCAGCAGCCAAGATCGCCAGGGGAGGGGTGGCTACACCTTC. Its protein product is CASSQDRQGRGGYTF.

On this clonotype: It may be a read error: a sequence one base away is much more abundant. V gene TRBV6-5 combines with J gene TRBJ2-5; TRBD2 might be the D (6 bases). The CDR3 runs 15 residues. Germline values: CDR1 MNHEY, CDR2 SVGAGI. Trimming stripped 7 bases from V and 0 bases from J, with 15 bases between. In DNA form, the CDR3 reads TGTGCCAGCACCTCTCAATCGGGAGACCAAGAGACCCAGTACTTC. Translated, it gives CASTSQSGDQETQYF.

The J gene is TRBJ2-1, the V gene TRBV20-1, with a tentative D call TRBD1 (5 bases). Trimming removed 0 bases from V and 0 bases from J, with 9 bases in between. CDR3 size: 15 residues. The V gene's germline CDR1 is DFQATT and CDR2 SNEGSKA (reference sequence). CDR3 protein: CSARDPQGSYNEQFF. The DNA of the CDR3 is TGCAGTGCTAGAGATCCCCAGGGCTCCTACAATGAGCAGTTCTTC.